This T cell receptor beta chain is from a study of blood T cell repertoires in COVID-19. As originally analysed: Amplification of reference gene primers provided the estimated nucleated cell counts. Method: immunoSEQ multiplex PCR; TCRdb's copy keeps in-frame clones and lacks some. V and J calls and clone size are copied from that table; D and trimming were computed from the DNA. The sample holds approximately 300,000 clones, 80% to 85% seen once. This TCR derives from a person aged 70 to 85 with COVID-19, enrolled during active disease. Sample: peripheral blood.

CDR3 loop: CASSLAPSGNAGELFF. In DNA form, the CDR3 reads TGTGCCAGCAGCTTAGCGCCGTCAGGGAATGCCGGGGAGCTGTTTTTT. This chain connects TRBV7-6 to TRBJ2-2, with D maybe TRBD1 (5 bases). The CDR3 runs to 16 residues. Per germline, CDR1 SGHVS and CDR2 FNYEAQ. Trimming removed 0 bases from V and 6 bases from J, with 14 bases in between. Full variable domain (missing parts from reference TRBV7-6 and TRBJ2-2): GAGVSQSPRYKVTKRGQDVALRCDPISGHVSLYWYRQALGQGPEFLTYFNYEAQQDKSGLPNDRFSAERPEGSISTLTIQRTEQRDSAMYRCASSLAPSGNAGELFFGEGSRLTVL.